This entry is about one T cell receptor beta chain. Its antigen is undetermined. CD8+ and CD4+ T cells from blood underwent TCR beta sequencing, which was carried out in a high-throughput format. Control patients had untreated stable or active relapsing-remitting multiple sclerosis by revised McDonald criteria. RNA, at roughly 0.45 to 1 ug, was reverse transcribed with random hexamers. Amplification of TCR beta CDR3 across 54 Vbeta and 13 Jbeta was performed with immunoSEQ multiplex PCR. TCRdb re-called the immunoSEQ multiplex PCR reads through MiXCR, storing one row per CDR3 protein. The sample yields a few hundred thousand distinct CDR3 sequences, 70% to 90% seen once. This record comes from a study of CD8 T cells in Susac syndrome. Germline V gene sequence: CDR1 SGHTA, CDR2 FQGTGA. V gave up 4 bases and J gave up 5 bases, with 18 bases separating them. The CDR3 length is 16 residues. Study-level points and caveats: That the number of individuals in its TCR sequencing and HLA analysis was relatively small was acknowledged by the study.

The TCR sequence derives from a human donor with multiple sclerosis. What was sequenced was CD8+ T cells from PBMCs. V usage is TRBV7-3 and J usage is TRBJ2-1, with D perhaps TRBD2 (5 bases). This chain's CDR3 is CASSSPDSLTNNEQFF. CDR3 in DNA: TGTGCCAGCAGCTCTCCGGACTCACTCACCAACAATGAGCAGTTCTTC.